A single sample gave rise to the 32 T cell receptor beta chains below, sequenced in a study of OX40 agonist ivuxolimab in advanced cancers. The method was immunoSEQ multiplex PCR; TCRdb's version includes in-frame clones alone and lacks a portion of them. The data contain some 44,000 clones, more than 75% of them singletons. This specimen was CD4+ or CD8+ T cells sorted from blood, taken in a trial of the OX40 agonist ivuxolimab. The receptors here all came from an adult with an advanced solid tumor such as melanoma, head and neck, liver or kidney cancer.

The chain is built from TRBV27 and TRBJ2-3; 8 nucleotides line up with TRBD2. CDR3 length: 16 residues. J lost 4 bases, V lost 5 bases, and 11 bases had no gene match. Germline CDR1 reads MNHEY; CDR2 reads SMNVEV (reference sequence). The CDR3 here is CASSTPREGRADTQYF. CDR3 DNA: TGTGCCAGCAGTACCCCCCGGGAGGGCAGGGCAGATACGCAGTATTTT.

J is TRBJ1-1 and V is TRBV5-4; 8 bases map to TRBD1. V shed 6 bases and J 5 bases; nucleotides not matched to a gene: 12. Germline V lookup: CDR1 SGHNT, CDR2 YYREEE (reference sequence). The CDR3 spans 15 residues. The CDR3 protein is CASNRPTGGETEAFF. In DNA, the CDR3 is TGTGCCAGCAATAGACCAACAGGGGGAGAAACTGAAGCTTTCTTT.

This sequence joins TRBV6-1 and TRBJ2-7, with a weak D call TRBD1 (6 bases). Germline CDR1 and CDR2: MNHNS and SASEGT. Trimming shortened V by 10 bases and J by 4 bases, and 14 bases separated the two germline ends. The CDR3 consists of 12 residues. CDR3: CATAGQLYEQYF. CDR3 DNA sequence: TGTGCCACCGCTGGACAGCTTTACGAGCAGTACTTC.

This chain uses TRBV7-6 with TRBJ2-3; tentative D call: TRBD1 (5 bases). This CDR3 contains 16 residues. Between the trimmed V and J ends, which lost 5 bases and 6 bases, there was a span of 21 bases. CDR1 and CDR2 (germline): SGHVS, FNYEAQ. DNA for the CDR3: TGTGCCAGCAGCCCCACCCCAGGGCTGCCTGGGGATACGCAGTATTTT. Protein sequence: CASSPTPGLPGDTQYF.

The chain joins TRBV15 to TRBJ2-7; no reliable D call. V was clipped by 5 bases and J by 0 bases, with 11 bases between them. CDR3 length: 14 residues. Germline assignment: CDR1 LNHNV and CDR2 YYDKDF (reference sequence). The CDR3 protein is CATSYQENSYEQYF. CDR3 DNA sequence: TGTGCCACCAGCTATCAGGAGAACTCCTACGAGCAGTACTTC.

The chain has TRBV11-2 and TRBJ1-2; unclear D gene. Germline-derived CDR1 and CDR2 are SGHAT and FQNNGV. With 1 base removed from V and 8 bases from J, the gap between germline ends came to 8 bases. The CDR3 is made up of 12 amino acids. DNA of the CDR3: TGTGCCAGCAGCTTAGCTCGGGAAGGCTACACCTTC. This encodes CASSLAREGYTF.

Here the CDR3 reads CASSPVTKRGSYEQYF. CDR3 bases: TGTGCCAGCAGCCCGGTGACTAAGCGGGGCTCCTACGAGCAGTACTTC. The chain links TRBV13 to TRBJ2-7; 7 nucleotides match TRBD2. Germline trimming cut 5 bases from V and 0 bases from J; bases unmatched to any gene: 10. Germline-derived CDR1 and CDR2 are PRHDT and FYEKMQ (reference sequence). There are 16 residues in the CDR3.

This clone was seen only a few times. The CDR3 spells CASSSPGQGRSEQYF. CDR3 nucleotide sequence: TGCGCCAGCAGCTCACCGGGACAGGGTCGGTCCGAGCAGTACTTC. The J gene is TRBJ2-7, the V gene TRBV5-1; 9 bases match TRBD1. The germline V gene has CDR1 SGHRS and CDR2 YFSETQ. The CDR3 has 15 residues. The V and J ends lost 3 bases and 6 bases, in that order; junction bases with no gene match: 10.

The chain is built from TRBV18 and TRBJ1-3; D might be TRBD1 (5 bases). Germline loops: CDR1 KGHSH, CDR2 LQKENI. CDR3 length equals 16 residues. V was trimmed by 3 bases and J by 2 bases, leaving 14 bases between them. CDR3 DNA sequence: TGTGCCAGCTCACCGGCGCAGGGAGAGGCTGGAAACACCATATATTTT. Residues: CASSPAQGEAGNTIYF.

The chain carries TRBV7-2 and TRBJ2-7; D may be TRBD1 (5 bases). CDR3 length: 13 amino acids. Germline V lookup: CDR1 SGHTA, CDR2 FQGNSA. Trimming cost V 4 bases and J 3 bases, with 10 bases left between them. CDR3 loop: CASSSYQGYEQYF. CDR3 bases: TGTGCCAGCAGCTCCTATCAGGGCTACGAGCAGTACTTC.

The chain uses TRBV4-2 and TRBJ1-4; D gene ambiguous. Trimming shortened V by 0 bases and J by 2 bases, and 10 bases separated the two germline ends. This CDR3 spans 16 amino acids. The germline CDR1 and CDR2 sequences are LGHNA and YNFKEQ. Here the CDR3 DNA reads TGTGCCAGCAGCCAAGATACCGGGTACACTAATGAAAAACTGTTTTTT. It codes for CASSQDTGYTNEKLFF.

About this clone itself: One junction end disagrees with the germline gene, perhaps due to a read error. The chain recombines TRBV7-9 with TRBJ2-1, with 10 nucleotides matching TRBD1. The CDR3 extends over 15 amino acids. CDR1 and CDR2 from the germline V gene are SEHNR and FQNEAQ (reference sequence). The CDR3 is CTSSAPGQGRGEQFF. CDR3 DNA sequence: TGTACCAGCAGCGCGCCGGGACAGGGGCGCGGTGAGCAGTTCTTC.

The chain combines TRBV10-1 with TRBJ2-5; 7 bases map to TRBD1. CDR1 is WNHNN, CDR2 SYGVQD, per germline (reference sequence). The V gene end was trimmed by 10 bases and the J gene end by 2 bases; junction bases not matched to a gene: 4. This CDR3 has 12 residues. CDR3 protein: CAKDRKQETQYF. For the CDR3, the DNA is TGCGCCAAGGACAGGAAACAAGAGACCCAGTACTTC.

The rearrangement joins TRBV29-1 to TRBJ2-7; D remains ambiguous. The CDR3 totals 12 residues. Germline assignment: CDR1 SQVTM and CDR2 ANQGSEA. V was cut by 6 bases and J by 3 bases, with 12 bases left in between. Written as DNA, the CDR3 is TGCAGCGTCACGGGCCCGAACTACGAGCAGTACTTC. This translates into CSVTGPNYEQYF.

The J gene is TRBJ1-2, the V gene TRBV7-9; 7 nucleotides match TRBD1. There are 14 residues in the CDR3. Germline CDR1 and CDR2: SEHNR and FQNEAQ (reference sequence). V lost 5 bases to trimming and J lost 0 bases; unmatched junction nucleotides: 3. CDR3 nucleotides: TGTGCCAGCAGCACGGGACAGACTAACTATGGCTACACCTTC. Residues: CASSTGQTNYGYTF.

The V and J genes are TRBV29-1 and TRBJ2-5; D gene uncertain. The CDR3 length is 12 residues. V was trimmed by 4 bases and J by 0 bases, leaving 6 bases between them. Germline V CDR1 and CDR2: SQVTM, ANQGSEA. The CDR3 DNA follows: TGCAGCGTTGGTCTCAACCAAGAGACCCAGTACTTC. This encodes CSVGLNQETQYF.

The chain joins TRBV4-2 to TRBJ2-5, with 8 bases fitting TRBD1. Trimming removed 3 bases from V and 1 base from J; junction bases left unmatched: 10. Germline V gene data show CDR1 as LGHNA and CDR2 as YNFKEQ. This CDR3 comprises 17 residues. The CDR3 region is CASSHPPQGAFQETQYF. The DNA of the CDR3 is TGTGCCAGCAGCCACCCTCCTCAGGGGGCCTTCCAAGAGACCCAGTACTTC.

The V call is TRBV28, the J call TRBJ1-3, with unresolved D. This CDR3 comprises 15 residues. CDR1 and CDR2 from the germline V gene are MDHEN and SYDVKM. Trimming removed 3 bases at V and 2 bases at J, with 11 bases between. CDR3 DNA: TGTGCCAGCAGTTTGTTTGTCACGACTGGAAACACCATATATTTT. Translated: CASSLFVTTGNTIYF. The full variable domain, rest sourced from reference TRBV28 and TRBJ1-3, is DVKVTQSSRYLVKRTGEKVFLECVQDMDHENMFWYRQDPGLGLRLIYFSYDVKMKEKGDIPEGYSVSREKKERFSLILESASTNQTSMYLCASSLFVTTGNTIYFGEGSWLTVV.

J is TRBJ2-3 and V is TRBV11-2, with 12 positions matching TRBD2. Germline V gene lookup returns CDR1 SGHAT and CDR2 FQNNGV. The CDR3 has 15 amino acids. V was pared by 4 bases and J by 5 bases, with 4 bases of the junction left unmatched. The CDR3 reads CASSSSGGVGDTQYF. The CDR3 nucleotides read TGTGCCAGCAGCTCTAGCGGGGGGGTCGGAGATACGCAGTATTTT. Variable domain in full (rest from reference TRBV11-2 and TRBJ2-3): EAGVAQSPRYKIIEKRQSVAFWCNPISGHATLYWYQQILGQGPKLLIQFQNNGVVDDSQLPKDRFSAERLKGVDSTLKIQPAKLEDSAVYLCASSSSGGVGDTQYFGPGTRLTVL.

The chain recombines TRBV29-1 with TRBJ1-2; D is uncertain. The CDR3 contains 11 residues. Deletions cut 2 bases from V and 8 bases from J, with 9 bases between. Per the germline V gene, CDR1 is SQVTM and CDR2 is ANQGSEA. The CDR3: CSVEILGGYTF. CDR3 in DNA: TGCAGCGTTGAAATTTTGGGCGGCTACACCTTC.

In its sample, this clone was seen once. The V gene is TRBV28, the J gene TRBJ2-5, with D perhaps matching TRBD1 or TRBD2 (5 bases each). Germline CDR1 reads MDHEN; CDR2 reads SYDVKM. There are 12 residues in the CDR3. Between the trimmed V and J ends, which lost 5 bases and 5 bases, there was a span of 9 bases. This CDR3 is CASSRGRETQYF. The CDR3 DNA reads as TGTGCCAGCAGTAGGGGACGGGAGACCCAGTACTTC.

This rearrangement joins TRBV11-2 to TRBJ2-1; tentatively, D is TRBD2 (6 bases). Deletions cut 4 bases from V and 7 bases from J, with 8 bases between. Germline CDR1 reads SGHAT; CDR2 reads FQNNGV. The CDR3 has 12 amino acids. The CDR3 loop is CASSSSGNEQFF. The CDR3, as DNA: TGTGCCAGCAGCTCCAGCGGGAATGAGCAGTTCTTC.

CDR3 residues: CASSQSPGNTGELFF. The DNA for the CDR3 is TGCGCCAGCAGTCAATCGCCGGGCAACACCGGGGAGCTGTTTTTT. The chain recombines TRBV23-1 with TRBJ2-2; D ambiguous. TRBV23-1 is an ORF; its function is uncertain. The CDR3 consists of 15 residues. The germline V and J ends were trimmed by 0 bases and 2 bases, with 7 bases remaining between them.

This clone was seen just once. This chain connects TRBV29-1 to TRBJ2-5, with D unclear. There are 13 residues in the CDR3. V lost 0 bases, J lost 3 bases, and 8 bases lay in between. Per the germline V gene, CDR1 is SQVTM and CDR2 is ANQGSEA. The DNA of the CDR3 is TGCAGCGTTGAAGATGGGCAGAAAGAGACCCAGTACTTC. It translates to CSVEDGQKETQYF.

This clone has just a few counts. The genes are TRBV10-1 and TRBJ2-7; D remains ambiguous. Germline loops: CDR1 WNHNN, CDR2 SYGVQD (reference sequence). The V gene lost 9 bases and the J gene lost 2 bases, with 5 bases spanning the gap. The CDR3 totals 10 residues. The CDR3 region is CARSAYEQYF. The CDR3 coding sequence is TGCGCCAGATCTGCCTACGAGCAGTACTTC.

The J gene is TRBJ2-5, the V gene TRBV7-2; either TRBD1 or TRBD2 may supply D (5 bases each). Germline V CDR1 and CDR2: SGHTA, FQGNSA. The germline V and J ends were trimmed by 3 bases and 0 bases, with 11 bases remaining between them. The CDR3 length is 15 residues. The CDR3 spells CASSLIWGYQETQYF. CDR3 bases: TGTGCCAGCAGCTTGATCTGGGGGTACCAAGAGACCCAGTACTTC. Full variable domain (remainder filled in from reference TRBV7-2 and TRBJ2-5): GAGVSQSPSNKVTEKGKDVELRCDPISGHTALYWYRQSLGQGLEFLIYFQGNSAPDKSGLPSDRFSAERTGGSVSTLTIQRTQQEDSAVYLCASSLIWGYQETQYFGPGTRLLVL.

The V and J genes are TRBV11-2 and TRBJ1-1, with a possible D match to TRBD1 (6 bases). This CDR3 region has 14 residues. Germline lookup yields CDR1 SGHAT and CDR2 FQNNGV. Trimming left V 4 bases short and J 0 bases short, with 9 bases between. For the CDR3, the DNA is TGTGCCAGCAGCTGGGACAACCTGAACACTGAAGCTTTCTTT. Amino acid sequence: CASSWDNLNTEAFF.

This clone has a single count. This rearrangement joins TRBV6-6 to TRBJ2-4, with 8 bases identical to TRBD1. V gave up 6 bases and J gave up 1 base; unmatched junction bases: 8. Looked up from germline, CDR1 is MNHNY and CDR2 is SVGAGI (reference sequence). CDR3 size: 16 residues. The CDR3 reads CASSPGGPIAKNIQYF. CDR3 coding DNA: TGTGCCAGCAGCCCAGGGGGCCCTATCGCCAAAAACATTCAGTACTTC.

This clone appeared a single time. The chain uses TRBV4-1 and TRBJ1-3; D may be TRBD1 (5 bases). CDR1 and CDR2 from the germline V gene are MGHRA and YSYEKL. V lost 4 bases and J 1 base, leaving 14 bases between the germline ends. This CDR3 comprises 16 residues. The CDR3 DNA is TGCGCCAGCAGCCGTGTATCAGGGCATTCTGGAAACACCATATATTTT. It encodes CASSRVSGHSGNTIYF.

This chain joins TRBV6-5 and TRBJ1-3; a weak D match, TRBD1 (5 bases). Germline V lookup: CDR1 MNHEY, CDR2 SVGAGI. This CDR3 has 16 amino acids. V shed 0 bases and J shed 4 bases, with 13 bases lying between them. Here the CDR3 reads CASSYSGGGEGNTIYF. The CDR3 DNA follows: TGTGCCAGCAGTTACTCTGGGGGGGGTGAGGGAAACACCATATATTTT.

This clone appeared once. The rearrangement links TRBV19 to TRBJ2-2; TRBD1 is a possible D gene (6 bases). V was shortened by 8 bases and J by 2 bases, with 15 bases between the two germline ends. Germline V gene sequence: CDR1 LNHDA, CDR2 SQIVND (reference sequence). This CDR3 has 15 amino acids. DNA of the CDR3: TGTGCCAGTGCCCCCGTTGGGACAAACACCGGGGAGCTGTTTTTT. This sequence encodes CASAPVGTNTGELFF.

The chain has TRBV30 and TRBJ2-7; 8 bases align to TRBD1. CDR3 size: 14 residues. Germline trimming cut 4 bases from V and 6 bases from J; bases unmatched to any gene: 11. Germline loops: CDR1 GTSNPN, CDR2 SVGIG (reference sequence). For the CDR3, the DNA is TGTGCCTGGATGGGGGACAGGAGGTTAGGCGAGCAGTACTTC. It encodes CAWMGDRRLGEQYF. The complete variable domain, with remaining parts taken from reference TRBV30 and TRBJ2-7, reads SQTIHQWPATLVQPVGSPLSLECTVEGTSNPNLYWYRQAAGRGLQLLFYSVGIGQISSEVPQNLSASRPQDRQFILSSKKLLLSDSGFYLCAWMGDRRLGEQYFGPGTRLTVT.